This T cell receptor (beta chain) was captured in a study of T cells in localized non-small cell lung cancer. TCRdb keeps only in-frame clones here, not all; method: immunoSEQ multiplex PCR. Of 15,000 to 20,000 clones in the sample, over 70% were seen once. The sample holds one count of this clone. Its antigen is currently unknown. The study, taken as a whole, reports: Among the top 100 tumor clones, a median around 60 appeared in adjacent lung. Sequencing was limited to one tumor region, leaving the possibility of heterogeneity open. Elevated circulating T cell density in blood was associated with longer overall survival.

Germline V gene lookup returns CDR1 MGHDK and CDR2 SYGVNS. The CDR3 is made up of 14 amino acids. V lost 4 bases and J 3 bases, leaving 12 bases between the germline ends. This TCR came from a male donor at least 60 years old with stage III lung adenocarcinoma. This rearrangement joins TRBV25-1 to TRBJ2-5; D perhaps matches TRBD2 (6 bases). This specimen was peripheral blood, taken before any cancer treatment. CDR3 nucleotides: TGTGCCAGCAGTGGGGCCGGGGGTAAAGAGACCCAGTACTTC. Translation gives CASSGAGGKETQYF.